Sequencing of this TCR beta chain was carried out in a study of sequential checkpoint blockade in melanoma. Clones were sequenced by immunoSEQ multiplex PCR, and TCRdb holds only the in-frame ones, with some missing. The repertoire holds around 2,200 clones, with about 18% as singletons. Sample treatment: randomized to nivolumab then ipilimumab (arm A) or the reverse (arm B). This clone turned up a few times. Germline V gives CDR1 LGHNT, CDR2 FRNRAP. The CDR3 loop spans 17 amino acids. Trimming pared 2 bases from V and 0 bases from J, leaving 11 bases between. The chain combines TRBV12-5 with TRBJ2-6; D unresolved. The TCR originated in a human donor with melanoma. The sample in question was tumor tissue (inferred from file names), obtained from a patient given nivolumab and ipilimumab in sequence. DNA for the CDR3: TGTGCTAGTGGTTTGCGATGGACGGACTCTGGGGCCAACGTCCTGACTTTC. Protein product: CASGLRWTDSGANVLTF. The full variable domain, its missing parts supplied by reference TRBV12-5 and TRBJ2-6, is DARVTQTPRHKVTEMGQEVTMRCQPILGHNTVFWYRQTMMQGLELLAYFRNRAPLDDSGMPKDRFSAEMPDATLATLKIQPSEPRDSAVYFCASGLRWTDSGANVLTFGAGSRLTVL.